Listed here is a single T cell receptor (beta chain). Its specificity is not known. The source of the sample is a study of shared clonotypes between healthy human individuals. Turning to the study itself: There were three CD4 naive, three CD4 memory, two CD8 naive and one CD8 memory plates per donor. Study findings and constraints: An anticipated effect of sequencing depth on clonotype sharing among donors was recognized.

CD45RO-negative CD8 cells positively selected for CCR7 made up the naive population, which excluded terminally differentiated effector memory CD45RA+ cells. In germline, CDR1 is MNHEY, CDR2 SMNVEV (reference sequence). The CDR3 has 14 residues. V lost 8 bases and J lost 0; bases outside the gene matches: 3. Replicate PCRs from sorted subsets contained roughly 200 ng DNA, which is some 32,000 T cell genomes. Some clones are missing from TCRdb's copy, which holds only in-frame ones; the method was immunoSEQ multiplex PCR. In the table there are about 590,000 clones, roughly 96% of which are singletons.

The chain couples TRBV27 to TRBJ1-4; TRBD1 agrees at 7 bases. The clonotype comes from a woman aged 25 to 39 in good health. The specimen sequenced was naive CD8+ T cells sorted from blood. DNA of the CDR3: TGTGCCAGCGGAACAGGGGCAACTAATGAAAAACTGTTTTTT. Encoded protein: CASGTGATNEKLFF.